This T cell receptor beta chain was obtained from a study of blood T cell repertoires in COVID-19. Study context: COVID-19 samples from acute and convalescent phases originated in the United States, Italy and Spain. PBMCs, B-cell-depleted T cells, or T cells provided the cDNA or gDNA that made up the material.

In the source study's methods: Amplification of reference gene primers was used by the study to estimate nucleated cell counts. Sequenced by immunoSEQ multiplex PCR; TCRdb stores in-frame clones only, minus some. That table is the source of V, J and clone size, and D and trimming were worked out from the DNA. The table lists about 270,000 clones, around 82% of them singletons. The V gene's germline CDR1 is SGHNT and CDR2 YYREEE (reference sequence). Trimming took off 0 bases at V and 2 bases at J, with 8 bases between the two ends. The CDR3 sequence is 14 residues long. Sequenced sample: peripheral blood. This sequence was found in a woman between 45 and 60 years old who had recovered from COVID-19. J is TRBJ2-5 and V is TRBV5-4; D unclear. CDR3 sequence: CASSLGLRQETQYF. The CDR3 DNA reads TGTGCCAGCAGCTTGGGACTCCGGCAAGAGACCCAGTACTTC.